This T cell receptor beta chain was captured by sequencing in a study of early T cells in non-severe SARS-CoV-2 infection. This clonotype came up many times. Germline lookup yields CDR1 DFQATT and CDR2 SNEGSKA (reference sequence). V shed 3 bases and J shed 4 bases, with 9 bases lying between them. The CDR3 loop spans 12 amino acids. cDNA molecules, individually, were tagged with unique molecular identifiers. TCRdb independently ran MiXCR on the 5' RACE reads; one entry per CDR3 protein. The table has 52,000 or so distinct CDR3 sequences, 5.5% to 8.5% seen once. Sample: whole blood, taken at baseline. This chain uses TRBV20-1 with TRBJ2-5; D is unresolved. This receptor was taken from an adult who was a healthcare worker with PCR-confirmed SARS-CoV-2 infection or an uninfected control (not recorded which). The CDR3 protein is CSASTFTETQYF. The CDR3 DNA reads as TGCAGTGCTAGTACGTTTACAGAGACCCAGTACTTC.